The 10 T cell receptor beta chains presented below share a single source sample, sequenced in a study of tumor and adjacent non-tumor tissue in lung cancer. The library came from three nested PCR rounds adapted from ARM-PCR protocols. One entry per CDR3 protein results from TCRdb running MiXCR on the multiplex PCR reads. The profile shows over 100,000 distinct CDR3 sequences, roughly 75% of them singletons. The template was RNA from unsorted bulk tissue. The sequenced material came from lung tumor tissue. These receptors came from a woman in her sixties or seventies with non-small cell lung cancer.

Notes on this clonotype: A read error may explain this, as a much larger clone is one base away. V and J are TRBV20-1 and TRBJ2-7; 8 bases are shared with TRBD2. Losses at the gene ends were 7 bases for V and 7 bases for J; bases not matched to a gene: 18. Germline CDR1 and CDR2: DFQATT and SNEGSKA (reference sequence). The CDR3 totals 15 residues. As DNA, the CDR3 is TGCAGTGTTAGTTTTGGTAGCGGGGACTCCTTAGAGCAGTACTTC. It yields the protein CSVSFGSGDSLEQYF.

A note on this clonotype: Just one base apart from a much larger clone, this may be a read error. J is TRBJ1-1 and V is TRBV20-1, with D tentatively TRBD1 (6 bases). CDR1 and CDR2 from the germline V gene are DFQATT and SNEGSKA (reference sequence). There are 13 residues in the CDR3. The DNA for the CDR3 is TGCAGTGCTCCGGACGGGGGGGGCACTGGAGCTTTCTTT. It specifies CSAPDGGGTGAFF.

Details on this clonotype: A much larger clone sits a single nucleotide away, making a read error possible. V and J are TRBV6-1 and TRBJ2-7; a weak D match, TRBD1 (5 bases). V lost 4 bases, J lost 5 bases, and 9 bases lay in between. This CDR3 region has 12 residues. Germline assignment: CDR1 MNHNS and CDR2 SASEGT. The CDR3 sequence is CASSATGNEQYF. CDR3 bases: TGTGCCAGCAGTGCCACAGGCAACGAGCAGTACTTC.

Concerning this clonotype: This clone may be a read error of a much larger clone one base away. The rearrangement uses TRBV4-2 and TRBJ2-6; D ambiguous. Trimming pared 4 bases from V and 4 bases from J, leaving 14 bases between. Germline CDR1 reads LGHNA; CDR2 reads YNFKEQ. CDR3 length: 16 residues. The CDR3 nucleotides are TGTGCCAGCAGCCTAGATGATCTGGGGGGGGCCAACGTCCTGACTTTC. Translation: CASSLDDLGGANVLTF.

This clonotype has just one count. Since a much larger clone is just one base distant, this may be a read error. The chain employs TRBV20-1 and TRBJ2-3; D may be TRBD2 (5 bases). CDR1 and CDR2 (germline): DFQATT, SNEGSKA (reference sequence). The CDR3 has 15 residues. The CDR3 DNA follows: TGCAGTACTAGGGCGAATCCACCTAGCACAGATACGCAGTATTTT. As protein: CSTRANPPSTDTQYF.

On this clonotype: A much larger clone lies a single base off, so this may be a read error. The CDR3 region is CASSFGQNTVELFF. In nucleotides, the CDR3 is TGTGCCAGCAGTTTTGGGCAGAACACCGTGGAGCTGTTTTTT. The V call is TRBV12-3 or TRBV12-4, the J call TRBJ2-2, with unresolved D. The CDR3 length is 14 residues.

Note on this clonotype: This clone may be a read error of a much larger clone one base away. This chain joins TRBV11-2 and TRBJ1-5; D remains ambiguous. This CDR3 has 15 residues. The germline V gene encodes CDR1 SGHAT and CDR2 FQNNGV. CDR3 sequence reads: CVSSLKRGGNQPQHF. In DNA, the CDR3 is TGTGTCAGCAGCTTAAAGCGCGGTGGCAATCAGCCCCAGCATTTT.

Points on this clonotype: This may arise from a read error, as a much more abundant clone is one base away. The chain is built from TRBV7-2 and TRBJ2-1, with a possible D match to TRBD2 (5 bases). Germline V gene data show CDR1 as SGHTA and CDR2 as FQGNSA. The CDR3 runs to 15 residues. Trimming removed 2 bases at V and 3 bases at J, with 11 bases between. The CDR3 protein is CASSLRRSFYNEQFF. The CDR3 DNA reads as TGTGCCAGCAGCTTACGGAGGAGCTTCTACAATGAGCAGTTCTTC.

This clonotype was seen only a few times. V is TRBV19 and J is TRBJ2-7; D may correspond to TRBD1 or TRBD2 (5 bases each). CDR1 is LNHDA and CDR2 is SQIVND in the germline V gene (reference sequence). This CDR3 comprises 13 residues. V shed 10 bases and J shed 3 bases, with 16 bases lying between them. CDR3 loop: CATGGSPYYEQYF. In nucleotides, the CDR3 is TGTGCCACTGGGGGTTCCCCCTACTACGAGCAGTACTTC.

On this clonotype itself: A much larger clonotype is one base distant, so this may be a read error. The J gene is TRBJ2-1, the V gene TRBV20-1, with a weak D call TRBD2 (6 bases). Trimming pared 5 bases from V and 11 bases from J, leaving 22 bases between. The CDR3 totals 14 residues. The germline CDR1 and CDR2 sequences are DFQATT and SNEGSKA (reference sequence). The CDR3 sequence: CSAPKRRGRDKQFF. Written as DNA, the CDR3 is TGCAGTGCTCCGAAGCGGCGGGGTAGAGATAAGCAGTTCTTC.